The 24 T cell receptor beta chains below were found in one sample sequenced in a study of T-cell reconstitution after alpha-beta-depleted transplantation in children. Unique molecular identifiers were used to barcode this TCRbeta library. TCRdb re-called the PCR reads with MiXCR, one entry per CDR3 protein. The repertoire includes roughly 100,000 distinct CDR3 sequences, roughly 6% of them detected once, and roughly 5.5% sits in the top ten. The material sequenced was PBMCs, mostly from graft donor cells, taken 60 days after TCRalphabeta/CD19-depleted stem cell transplant. These receptors came from a female patient aged 2-15 years who had a stem cell transplant for Fanconi anemia, so the T cells may come from the graft donor.

This clonotype was seen ten or more times. The chain combines TRBV12-3 or TRBV12-4 with TRBJ2-7, with TRBD1 matching over 7 bases. Trimming cost V 0 bases and J 4 bases; bases outside gene matches: 3. The CDR3 contains 14 residues. The CDR3 spells CASSLARQGYEQYF. The CDR3 DNA follows: TGTGCCAGCAGTTTAGCGAGACAGGGATACGAGCAGTACTTC.

This clonotype appeared many times. The rearrangement joins TRBV11-2 to TRBJ2-3; TRBD2 matches at 8 bases. The CDR3 has 14 amino acids. CDR1 is SGHAT and CDR2 is FQNNGV in the germline V gene. V was pared by 3 bases and J by 4 bases, with 3 bases of the junction left unmatched. The CDR3 loop is CASSFTGGADTQYF. The CDR3, as DNA: TGTGCCAGCAGCTTTACGGGAGGGGCAGATACGCAGTATTTT.

This clonotype showed up just once. The chain employs TRBV20-1 and TRBJ2-7; D may be TRBD1 (6 bases). V was shortened by 6 bases and J by 2 bases, with 14 bases between the two germline ends. Germline CDR1 reads DFQATT; CDR2 reads SNEGSKA (reference sequence). This CDR3 is built from 13 residues. The CDR3 nucleotides read TGCAGTGCGAATAGCCGGGACACCTACGAGCAGTACTTC. As protein: CSANSRDTYEQYF.

In its sample, this clonotype was seen many times. V is TRBV12-3 or TRBV12-4 and J is TRBJ2-3; 8 bases match TRBD1. This CDR3 is built from 13 residues. Trimming cost V 7 bases and J 2 bases; bases outside gene matches: 2. The CDR3 here is CASTGQATDTQYF. In nucleotides, the CDR3 is TGTGCCAGCACGGGACAGGCCACAGATACGCAGTATTTT.

This clonotype was counted between two and nine times. This sequence joins TRBV28 and TRBJ1-4, with TRBD1 matching over 9 bases. The junction had 6 bases not matched to a gene; V was cut back by 6 bases and J by 7 bases. The length of the CDR3 is 14 residues. CDR1 and CDR2 (germline): MDHEN, SYDVKM. The CDR3 loop is CASRSGQGFEKLFF. The CDR3 nucleotides are TGTGCCAGCAGATCGGGACAGGGATTTGAAAAACTGTTTTTT. Filled out from reference TRBV28 and TRBJ1-4, the complete variable domain reads DVKVTQSSRYLVKRTGEKVFLECVQDMDHENMFWYRQDPGLGLRLIYFSYDVKMKEKGDIPEGYSVSREKKERFSLILESASTNQTSMYLCASRSGQGFEKLFFGSGTQLSVL.

This clonotype was counted at least ten times. V usage is TRBV6-5 and J usage is TRBJ2-7; D is undetermined. This CDR3 is built from 11 residues. V was shortened by 2 bases and J by 10 bases, with 9 bases between the two germline ends. Germline V CDR1 and CDR2: MNHEY, SVGAGI. The chain's CDR3 is CASSYIGVQYF. CDR3 coding DNA: TGTGCCAGCAGTTACATCGGTGTACAGTACTTC.

This clonotype was seen ten or more times. V is TRBV27 and J is TRBJ2-7; no clear D gene. Germline lookup yields CDR1 MNHEY and CDR2 SMNVEV (reference sequence). CDR3 length equals 12 residues. Trimming removed 5 bases at V and 3 bases at J, with 8 bases between. For the CDR3, the DNA is TGTGCCAGCAGTCCCCTAGGCTACGAGCAGTACTTC. The encoded protein is CASSPLGYEQYF.

V gene TRBV3-1 combines with J gene TRBJ2-6, with D tentatively TRBD1 (6 bases). The germline V gene has CDR1 LGHDT and CDR2 YNNKEL (reference sequence). The CDR3 totals 15 residues. V was trimmed by 5 bases and J by 11 bases, leaving 19 bases between them. CDR3 region: CASSKQGPWAHVLTF. CDR3 sequence (DNA): TGTGCCAGCAGCAAGCAGGGGCCTTGGGCACACGTCCTGACTTTC.

This clonotype was found many times. J is TRBJ2-7 and V is TRBV5-1; no clear D. The CDR3 extends over 15 amino acids. Germline V gives CDR1 SGHRS, CDR2 YFSETQ. Trimming shortened V by 2 bases and J by 1 base, and 13 bases separated the two germline ends. Here the CDR3 DNA reads TGCGCCAGCAGCTTCGACCCTGGTGGGTCCTACGAGCAGTACTTC. Translation: CASSFDPGGSYEQYF.

This clonotype was detected a few times. CDR3 DNA sequence: TGTGCCAGCAGTTTTTCACACACTGAAGCTTTCTTT. Translation gives CASSFSHTEAFF. The chain couples TRBV12-3 or TRBV12-4 to TRBJ1-1; D is uncertain. The CDR3 spans 12 residues. The V end lost 3 bases, the J end lost 3 bases, and 5 bases lay between the germline ends.

There are many counts of this clonotype. The chain recombines TRBV12-3 or TRBV12-4 with TRBJ2-5, with D maybe TRBD1 (6 bases). The CDR3 sequence is 14 residues long. V was cut by 6 bases and J by 5 bases, with 16 bases left in between. The CDR3 region has the DNA TGTGCCAGCAGCCGAGGACAGCCGCCGGAGACCCAGTACTTC. Amino acids: CASSRGQPPETQYF.

This clonotype has a count of ten or more. The chain links TRBV29-1 to TRBJ1-1; unclear D gene. CDR1 SQVTM and CDR2 ANQGSEA come from the germline V gene. This CDR3 has 15 residues. Trimming left V 4 bases short and J 0 bases short, with 15 bases between. CDR3 sequence: CSVGFAVGMNTEAFF. For the CDR3, the DNA is TGCAGCGTTGGATTCGCCGTAGGTATGAACACTGAAGCTTTCTTT.

This clonotype was counted at least ten times. The chain combines TRBV20-1 with TRBJ1-2; no clear D gene. Deletions cut 3 bases from V and 0 bases from J, with 14 bases between. The CDR3 loop spans 15 amino acids. Germline V gives CDR1 DFQATT, CDR2 SNEGSKA (reference sequence). The CDR3 protein is CSARKTAPANYGYTF. CDR3 coding DNA: TGCAGTGCTAGGAAAACAGCGCCCGCTAACTATGGCTACACCTTC.

This clonotype was counted a few times. V and J are TRBV19 and TRBJ2-7; D ambiguous. Trimming left V 5 bases short and J 6 bases short, with 23 bases between. Germline V gene lookup returns CDR1 LNHDA and CDR2 SQIVND (reference sequence). The CDR3 covers 16 residues. The CDR3 DNA is TGTGCCAGTAGTGTGGTTCGGCAGACCGATCACGGCGAGCAGTACTTC. Encoded protein: CASSVVRQTDHGEQYF. The full variable domain, its missing parts supplied by reference TRBV19 and TRBJ2-7, is DGGITQSPKYLFRKEGQNVTLSCEQNLNHDAMYWYRQDPGQGLRLIYYSQIVNDFQKGDIAEGYSVSREKKESFPLTVTSAQKNPTAFYLCASSVVRQTDHGEQYFGPGTRLTVT.

In its sample, this clonotype was seen many times. This chain connects TRBV19 to TRBJ2-3; 8 nucleotides align to TRBD1. Losses at the gene ends were 6 bases for V and 3 bases for J; bases not matched to a gene: 5. Germline assignment: CDR1 LNHDA and CDR2 SQIVND (reference sequence). This CDR3 has 14 residues. The CDR3 spells CASSQGARTDTQYF. As DNA, the CDR3 is TGTGCCAGTAGCCAGGGGGCAAGAACAGATACGCAGTATTTT.

This clonotype was found many times. The genes are TRBV3-1 and TRBJ2-1, with TRBD2 matching over 10 bases. Germline V CDR1 and CDR2: LGHDT, YNNKEL (reference sequence). The CDR3 totals 14 residues. The trim removed 2 bases at V and 15 bases at J, leaving 10 bases unmatched. CDR3 DNA: TGTGCCAGCAGCCAACTAGCGGGGGAGACGGGTTGGTTCTTC. Protein: CASSQLAGETGWFF.

This clonotype was seen ten or more times. The chain uses TRBV5-1 and TRBJ2-3, with 8 positions matching TRBD1. The germline CDR1 and CDR2 sequences are SGHRS and YFSETQ. Germline trimming cut 4 bases from V and 4 bases from J; bases unmatched to any gene: 8. The CDR3 contains 15 residues. The CDR3 DNA reads as TGCGCCAGCAGCAGACAGGGGTTGGATTCAGATACGCAGTATTTT. As protein: CASSRQGLDSDTQYF.

This clonotype was seen more than once but under ten times. This chain uses TRBV4-2 with TRBJ2-5, with 8 bases identical to TRBD2. The CDR3 covers 16 residues. V lost 0 bases and J lost 2; bases outside the gene matches: 5. In germline, CDR1 is LGHNA, CDR2 YNFKEQ. Here the CDR3 DNA reads TGTGCCAGCAGCCAAGAACTAGCGGTGGGACAAGAGACCCAGTACTTC. It yields the protein CASSQELAVGQETQYF.

This clonotype was found many times. The chain employs TRBV28 and TRBJ2-7; the D is unclear. Germline CDR1 and CDR2: MDHEN and SYDVKM. This CDR3 has 13 residues. Trimming took off 1 base at V and 0 bases at J, with 4 bases between the two ends. The CDR3 nucleotides are TGTGCCAGCAGTTTATCCGTCTCCTACGAGCAGTACTTC. Protein product: CASSLSVSYEQYF.

This clonotype was picked up many times. The chain links TRBV7-9 to TRBJ2-3; 7 positions match TRBD2. The germline V gene has CDR1 SEHNR and CDR2 FQNEAQ (reference sequence). The V and J ends lost 0 bases and 4 bases, in that order; junction bases with no gene match: 7. The CDR3 contains 16 residues. The CDR3 DNA follows: TGTGCCAGCAGCTTAGCTTTGAGGGAGGGCGCAGATACGCAGTATTTT. Its protein product is CASSLALREGADTQYF.

This clonotype is termed medium-sized. CDR3 amino acids: CASRPQGAGELFF. CDR3 nucleotides: TGTGCCAGCAGACCACAGGGTGCCGGGGAGCTGTTTTTT. This chain joins TRBV12-3 or TRBV12-4 and TRBJ2-2; D possibly corresponds to TRBD1 (6 bases). V gave up 6 bases and J gave up 6 bases, with 11 bases separating them. The CDR3 loop spans 13 amino acids.

This chain connects TRBV10-3 to TRBJ2-7; TRBD2 agrees at 12 bases. Germline trimming cut 6 bases from V and 6 bases from J; bases unmatched to any gene: 3. CDR3 size: 13 residues. Germline V lookup: CDR1 ENHRY, CDR2 SYGVKD. The DNA for the CDR3 is TGTGCCATCAGGCCTAGCGGGGGGGCCGAGCAGTACTTC. This translates into CAIRPSGGAEQYF.

This clonotype showed up many times. The rearrangement joins TRBV12-3 or TRBV12-4 to TRBJ2-1, with unresolved D. V dropped 3 bases and J dropped 3 bases, with 6 bases sitting between them. The CDR3 runs 13 residues. The CDR3 nucleotides are TGTGCCAGCAGTTTGGGTGTCTACAATGAGCAGTTCTTC. Encoded protein: CASSLGVYNEQFF.

This clonotype was counted at least ten times. The chain uses TRBV27 and TRBJ2-3, with a tentative D call TRBD1 (6 bases). The CDR3 has 15 amino acids. V lost 4 bases, J lost 4 bases, and 15 bases lay in between. Germline V gene sequence: CDR1 MNHEY, CDR2 SMNVEV (reference sequence). The CDR3 loop reads CASSYATPGADTQYF. DNA of the CDR3: TGTGCCAGCAGTTATGCTACACCAGGGGCAGATACGCAGTATTTT.